This T cell receptor (beta chain) was profiled in a study of blood T cell repertoires in COVID-19. Across the study: There were acute and convalescent COVID-19 samples, and they came from the United States, Italy and Spain. T cells, B-cell-depleted T cells, or PBMCs provided the cDNA or gDNA that served as material.

The assay was immunoSEQ multiplex PCR, and TCRdb's table has in-frame clones only and misses some. The sample records fewer than 250,000 clones, roughly 85% being singletons. This CDR3 spans 15 amino acids. Looked up from germline, CDR1 is SGHTA and CDR2 is FQGNSA. V was pared by 1 base and J by 6 bases, with 13 bases between. Sample: peripheral blood. This chain joins TRBV7-2 and TRBJ2-1, with TRBD2 as a possible D gene (5 bases). This clonotype originated in a woman between 40 and 55 years old with active or convalescent COVID-19. In DNA, the CDR3 is TGTGCCAGCAGCTTAGGGCCCAACGGGGTCAATGAGCAGTTCTTC. Protein sequence: CASSLGPNGVNEQFF.